The rows below give T cell receptor beta chains drawn from one sample of a study of blood T cells in healthy people across ages. One entry per CDR3 protein, called by TCRdb with MiXCR from the 5' RACE reads. The sample has roughly 720,000 distinct CDR3 sequences, approximately 53% seen once. The material sequenced was blood. The origin of the receptors is a man at least 80 years old in good health. The CDR3 runs from the conserved cysteine through the conserved F or W. D genes are given only for firm matches. Only part of the rows carry a size: once, few, many, or a class if the clone is expanded.

J: TRBJ2-5; V: TRBV18; size: NA; D: NA; DNA: TGTGCCAGCTCACCACCGTACCAAGAGACCCGGTACTTC; CDR3: CASSPPYQETRYF
J: TRBJ2-7; V: TRBV20-1; size: NA; D: TRBD2; DNA: TGCAGTGCTAACAGCATTCCGGGACTAGCGGGTAACCCCTCCGAGCAGTACTTC; CDR3: CSANSIPGLAGNPSEQYF
J: TRBJ2-7; V: TRBV20-1; size: NA; D: TRBD1; DNA: TGCAGTGCTAGCCCCGGGACAGCAAGATACGAGCAGTACTTC; CDR3: CSASPGTARYEQYF
J: TRBJ2-2; V: TRBV2; size: NA; D: NA; DNA: TGTGCCAGCAAGCCGGATAACACCGGGGACCTGTTTTTT; CDR3: CASKPDNTGDLFF
J: TRBJ1-1; V: TRBV13; size: many; D: NA; DNA: TGTGCCAGCAGCTTTTTGTTTGCTGAAGCTTTCTTT; CDR3: CASSFLFAEAFF
J: TRBJ2-2; V: TRBV5-1; size: NA; D: NA; DNA: TGCGCCAGCAGCCAGACACTTGCCGGGGAGCTGTTTTTT; CDR3: CASSQTLAGELFF
J: TRBJ1-5; V: TRBV5-1; size: once; D: NA; DNA: TGCGCCAGCAGCTTCGGCCCCGAAGAATATCAGCCCCAGCATTTT; CDR3: CASSFGPEEYQPQHF
J: TRBJ2-1; V: TRBV11-2; size: NA; D: NA; DNA: TGTGCCAGCAGCTTAGTTACCTACGCCCAGTTAAATGAGCAGTTCTTC; CDR3: CASSLVTYAQLNEQFF
J: TRBJ2-1; V: TRBV12-3/TRBV12-4; size: NA; D: TRBD2; DNA: TGTGCCAGCACCTCAGGGGGACTAGCGGGAGGGGGAATGTGGCAGTTCTTC; CDR3: CASTSGGLAGGGMWQFF
J: TRBJ2-7; V: TRBV9; size: NA; D: TRBD2; DNA: TGTGCCAGCAGCACCGGCCCACTAGCGGGAGGCCCCTACGAGCAGTACTTC; CDR3: CASSTGPLAGGPYEQYF
J: TRBJ1-4; V: TRBV9; size: NA; D: NA; DNA: TGTGCCAGCAGCGTAGCTTTCGGAGGGAGCGCGGCTGAAAAACTGTTTTTT; CDR3: CASSVAFGGSAAEKLFF
J: TRBJ1-2; V: TRBV5-1; size: NA; D: TRBD1; DNA: TGCGCCAGCAGCTTGGGGGGACAGCGTAACTGTGGCTACACCTTC; CDR3: CASSLGGQRNCGYTF
J: TRBJ1-2; V: TRBV7-9; size: NA; D: NA; DNA: TGTGCCAGCAGCTTATCTGCGGGTACTGGTGGTGGCTACACCTTC; CDR3: CASSLSAGTGGGYTF
J: TRBJ2-7; V: TRBV6-1; size: NA; D: NA; DNA: TGTGCCAGCAGTGAAGCAGCGACGGCCTACGAGCAGTACTTC; CDR3: CASSEAATAYEQYF
J: TRBJ1-1; V: TRBV5-6; size: NA; D: NA; DNA: TGTGCCAGCAGCCGGGGATTTCTAATGAACACTGAAGCTTTCTTT; CDR3: CASSRGFLMNTEAFF
J: TRBJ2-7; V: TRBV7-2; size: NA; D: TRBD2; DNA: TGTGCCAGCAGCACGACTAGCGGACTAACCTACGAGCAGTACTTC; CDR3: CASSTTSGLTYEQYF
J: TRBJ2-7; V: TRBV3-1; size: few; D: NA; DNA: TGTGCCAGCAGCCCCTTGGGGGTTAGTTATGGTGGCGAGCAGTACTTC; CDR3: CASSPLGVSYGGEQYF
J: TRBJ1-4; V: TRBV7-9; size: NA; D: NA; DNA: TGTGCCAGCAGCTTAGGGACAGTTAATAATGAAAAACTGTTTTTT; CDR3: CASSLGTVNNEKLFF
J: TRBJ2-7; V: TRBV14; size: NA; D: NA; DNA: TGTGCCAGCAGCCTACCAGGCTTCCAACACGTTGACGAGCAGTACTTC; CDR3: CASSLPGFQHVDEQYF
J: TRBJ1-1; V: TRBV7-2; size: NA; D: TRBD1; DNA: TGTGCCAGCGGAAAGGACAGGGGGAGCACTGAAGCTTTCTTT; CDR3: CASGKDRGSTEAFF
J: TRBJ1-4; V: TRBV20-1; size: NA; D: TRBD1; DNA: TGCAGTGCTGGACAGGGCCCCGAAGATGAAAAACTGTTTTTT; CDR3: CSAGQGPEDEKLFF
J: TRBJ2-5; V: TRBV12-3/TRBV12-4; size: NA; D: TRBD1; DNA: TGTGCCAGCAGAGGGACAGGTTTGAGGGAGACCCAGTACTTC; CDR3: CASRGTGLRETQYF
J: TRBJ1-2; V: TRBV12-3/TRBV12-4; size: NA; D: NA; DNA: TGTGCCAGCAGTCCACAGGGCCGAACTAACTATGGCTACACCTTC; CDR3: CASSPQGRTNYGYTF
J: TRBJ2-5; V: TRBV6-5; size: NA; D: TRBD1; DNA: TGTGCCAGCAGTTACGCCGCAGGGGGCGCGGAGACCCAGTACTTC; CDR3: CASSYAAGGAETQYF
J: TRBJ2-2; V: TRBV2; size: NA; D: NA; DNA: TGTGCCAGCACCGAGGAGAGGGGTGGGGCCGGGGAGCTGTTTTTT; CDR3: CASTEERGGAGELFF
J: TRBJ2-5; V: TRBV7-3; size: NA; D: TRBD2; DNA: TGTGCCAGCAGCCTTCAAGCGGGGATGACCCAGTACTTC; CDR3: CASSLQAGMTQYF